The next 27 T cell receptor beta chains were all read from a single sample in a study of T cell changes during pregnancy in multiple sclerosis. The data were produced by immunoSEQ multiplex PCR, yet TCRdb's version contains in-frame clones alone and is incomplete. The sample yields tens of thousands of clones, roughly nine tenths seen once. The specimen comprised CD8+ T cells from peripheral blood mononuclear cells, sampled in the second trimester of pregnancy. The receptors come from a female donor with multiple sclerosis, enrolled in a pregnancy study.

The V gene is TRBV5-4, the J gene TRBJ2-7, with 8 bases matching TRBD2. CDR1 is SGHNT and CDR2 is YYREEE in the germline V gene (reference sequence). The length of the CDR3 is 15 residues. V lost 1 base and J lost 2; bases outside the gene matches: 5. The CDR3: CASSLYSGETYEQYF. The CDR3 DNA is TGTGCCAGCAGCTTGTATAGCGGGGAAACCTACGAGCAGTACTTC.

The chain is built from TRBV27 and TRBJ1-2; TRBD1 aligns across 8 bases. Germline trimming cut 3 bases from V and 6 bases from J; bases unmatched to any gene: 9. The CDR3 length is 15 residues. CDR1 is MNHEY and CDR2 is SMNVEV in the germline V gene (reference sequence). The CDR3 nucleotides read TGTGCCAGCAGTTTGGGCCGGGACAGGAGAAATGGCTACACCTTC. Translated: CASSLGRDRRNGYTF.

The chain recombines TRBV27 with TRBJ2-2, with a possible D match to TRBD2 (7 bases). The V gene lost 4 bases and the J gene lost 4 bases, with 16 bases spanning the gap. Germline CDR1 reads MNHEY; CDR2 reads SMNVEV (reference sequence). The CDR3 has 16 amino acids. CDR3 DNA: TGTGCCAGCAGTTCTAGTGGGGGGGCGGGCACCGGGGAGCTGTTTTTT. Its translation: CASSSSGGAGTGELFF.

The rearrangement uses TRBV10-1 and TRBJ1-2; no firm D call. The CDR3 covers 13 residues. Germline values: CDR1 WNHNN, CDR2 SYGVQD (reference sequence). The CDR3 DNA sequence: TGCGGGAACAGCCGGCGGGCCCCCTATGGCTACACCTTC. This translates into CGNSRRAPYGYTF.

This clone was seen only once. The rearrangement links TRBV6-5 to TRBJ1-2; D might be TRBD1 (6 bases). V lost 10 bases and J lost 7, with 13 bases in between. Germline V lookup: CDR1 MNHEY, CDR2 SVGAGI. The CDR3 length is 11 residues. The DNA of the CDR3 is TGTGCCACCATAGGGGGGGGTGGCTACACCTTC. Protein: CATIGGGGYTF.

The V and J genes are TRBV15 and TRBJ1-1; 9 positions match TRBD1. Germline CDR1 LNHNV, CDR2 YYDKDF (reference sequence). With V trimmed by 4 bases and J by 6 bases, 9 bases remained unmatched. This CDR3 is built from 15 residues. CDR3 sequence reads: CATSTQDRGFSEAFF. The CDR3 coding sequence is TGTGCCACCAGCACGCAGGACAGGGGCTTTTCTGAAGCTTTCTTT. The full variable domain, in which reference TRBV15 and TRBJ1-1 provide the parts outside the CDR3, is DAMVIQNPRYQVTQFGKPVTLSCSQTLNHNVMYWYQQKSSQAPKLLFHYYDKDFNNEADTPDNFQSRRPNTSFCFLDIRSPGLGDTAMYLCATSTQDRGFSEAFFGQGTRLTVV.

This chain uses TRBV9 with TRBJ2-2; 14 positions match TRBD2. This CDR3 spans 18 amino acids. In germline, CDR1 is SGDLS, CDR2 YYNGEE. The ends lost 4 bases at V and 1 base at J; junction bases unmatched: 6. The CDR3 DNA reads TGTGCCAGCAGCACGCGACTAGCGGGGGGGCAGAACACCGGGGAGCTGTTTTTT. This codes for CASSTRLAGGQNTGELFF.

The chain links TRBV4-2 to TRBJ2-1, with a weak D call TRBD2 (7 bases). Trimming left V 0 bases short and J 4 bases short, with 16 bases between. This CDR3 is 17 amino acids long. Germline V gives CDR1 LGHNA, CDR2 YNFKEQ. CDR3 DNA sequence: TGTGCCAGCAGCCAAGATCCGGCGGGGGCGGTATACAATGAGCAGTTCTTC. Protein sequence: CASSQDPAGAVYNEQFF.

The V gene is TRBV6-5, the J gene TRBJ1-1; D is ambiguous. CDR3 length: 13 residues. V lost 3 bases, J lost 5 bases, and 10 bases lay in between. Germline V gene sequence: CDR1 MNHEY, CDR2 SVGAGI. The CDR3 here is CASSYSESTEAFF. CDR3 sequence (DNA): TGTGCCAGCAGTTATTCGGAGTCGACTGAAGCTTTCTTT.

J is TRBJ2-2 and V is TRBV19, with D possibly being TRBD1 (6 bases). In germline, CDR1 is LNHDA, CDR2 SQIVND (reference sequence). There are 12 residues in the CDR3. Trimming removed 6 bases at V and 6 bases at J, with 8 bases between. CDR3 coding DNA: TGTGCCAGTAGAACAGGGTCCGGGGAGCTGTTTTTT. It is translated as CASRTGSGELFF.

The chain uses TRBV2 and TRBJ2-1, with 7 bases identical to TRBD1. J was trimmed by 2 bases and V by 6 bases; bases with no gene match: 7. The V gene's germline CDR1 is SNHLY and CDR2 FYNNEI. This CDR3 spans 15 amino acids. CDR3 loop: CASREQGSPYNEQFF. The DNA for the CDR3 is TGTGCCAGCAGAGAACAGGGGTCACCCTACAATGAGCAGTTCTTC.

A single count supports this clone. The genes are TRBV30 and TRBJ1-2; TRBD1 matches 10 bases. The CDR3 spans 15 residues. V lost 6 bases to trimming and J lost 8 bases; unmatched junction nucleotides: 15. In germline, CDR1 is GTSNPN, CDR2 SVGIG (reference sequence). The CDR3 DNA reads TGTGCCTGCGACTCCCAATGGGGGACAGGGGAGGGCTACACCTTC. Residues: CACDSQWGTGEGYTF.

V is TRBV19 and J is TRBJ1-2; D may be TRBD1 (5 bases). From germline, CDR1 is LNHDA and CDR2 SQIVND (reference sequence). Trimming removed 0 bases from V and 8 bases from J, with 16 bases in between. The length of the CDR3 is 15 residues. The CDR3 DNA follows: TGTGCCAGTAGTATAGATGAGACGACAGCGAGAGGCTACACCTTC. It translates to CASSIDETTARGYTF.

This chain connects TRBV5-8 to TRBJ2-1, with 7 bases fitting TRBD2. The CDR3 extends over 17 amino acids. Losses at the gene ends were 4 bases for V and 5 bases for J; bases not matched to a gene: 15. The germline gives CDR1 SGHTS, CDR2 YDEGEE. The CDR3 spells CASSGGVGVLGHNEQFF. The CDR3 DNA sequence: TGTGCCAGCAGCGGGGGGGTTGGGGTATTGGGGCACAATGAGCAGTTCTTC.

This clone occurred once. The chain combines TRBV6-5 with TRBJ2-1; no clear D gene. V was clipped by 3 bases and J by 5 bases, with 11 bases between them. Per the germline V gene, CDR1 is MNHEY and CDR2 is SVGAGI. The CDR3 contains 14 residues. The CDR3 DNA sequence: TGTGCCAGCAGTTATACCGGGTTTAACAATGAGCAGTTCTTC. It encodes CASSYTGFNNEQFF.

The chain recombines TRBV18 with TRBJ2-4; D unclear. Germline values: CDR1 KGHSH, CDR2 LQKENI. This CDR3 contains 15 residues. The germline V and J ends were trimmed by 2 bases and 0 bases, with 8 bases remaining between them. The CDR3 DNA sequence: TGTGCCAGCTCACCAGCTGACAAAGCCAAAAACATTCAGTACTTC. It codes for CASSPADKAKNIQYF.

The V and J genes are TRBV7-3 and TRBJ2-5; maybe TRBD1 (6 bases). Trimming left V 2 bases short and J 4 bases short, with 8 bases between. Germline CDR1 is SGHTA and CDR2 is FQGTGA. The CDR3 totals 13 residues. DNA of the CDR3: TGTGCCAGCAGCTTAGACAGGTCAGAGACCCAGTACTTC. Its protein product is CASSLDRSETQYF.

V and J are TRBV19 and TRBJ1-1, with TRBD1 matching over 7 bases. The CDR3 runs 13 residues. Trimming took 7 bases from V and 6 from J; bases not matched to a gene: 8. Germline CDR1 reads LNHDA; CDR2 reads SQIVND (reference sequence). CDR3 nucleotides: TGTGCCAGTAACAACAGGGGAGACGCTGAAGCTTTCTTT. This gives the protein CASNNRGDAEAFF. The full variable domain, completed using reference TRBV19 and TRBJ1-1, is DGGITQSPKYLFRKEGQNVTLSCEQNLNHDAMYWYRQDPGQGLRLIYYSQIVNDFQKGDIAEGYSVSREKKESFPLTVTSAQKNPTAFYLCASNNRGDAEAFFGQGTRLTVV.

CDR3 in amino acids: CASSQYSGLQPQHF. CDR3 DNA sequence: TGTGCCAGCAGTCAATACTCAGGGTTACAGCCCCAGCATTTT. The genes are TRBV6-5 and TRBJ1-5, with D tentatively TRBD1 (5 bases). Germline assignment: CDR1 MNHEY and CDR2 SVGAGI. The CDR3 is 14 amino acids. Trimming cost V 5 bases and J 7 bases, with 15 bases left between them.

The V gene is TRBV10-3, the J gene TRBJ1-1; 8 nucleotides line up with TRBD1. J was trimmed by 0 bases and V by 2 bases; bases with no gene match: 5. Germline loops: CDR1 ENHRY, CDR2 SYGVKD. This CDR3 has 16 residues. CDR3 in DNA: TGTGCCATCAGTGAGAACCAGGGGGCCATGAACACTGAAGCTTTCTTT. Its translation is CAISENQGAMNTEAFF.

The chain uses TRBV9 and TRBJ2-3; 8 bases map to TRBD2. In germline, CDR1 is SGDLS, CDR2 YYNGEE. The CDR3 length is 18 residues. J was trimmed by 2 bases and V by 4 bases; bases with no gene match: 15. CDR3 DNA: TGTGCCAGCAGCCCCCGAGGAGGGCTAGCGGGTTTCACAGATACGCAGTATTTT. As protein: CASSPRGGLAGFTDTQYF.

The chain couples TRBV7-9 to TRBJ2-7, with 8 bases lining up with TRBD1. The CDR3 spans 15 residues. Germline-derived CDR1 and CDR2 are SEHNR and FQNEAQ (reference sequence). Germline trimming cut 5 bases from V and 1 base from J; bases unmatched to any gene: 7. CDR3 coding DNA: TGTGCCAGCAGCCTTGCCCAGGGGGCTTCCTACGAGCAGTACTTC. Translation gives CASSLAQGASYEQYF.

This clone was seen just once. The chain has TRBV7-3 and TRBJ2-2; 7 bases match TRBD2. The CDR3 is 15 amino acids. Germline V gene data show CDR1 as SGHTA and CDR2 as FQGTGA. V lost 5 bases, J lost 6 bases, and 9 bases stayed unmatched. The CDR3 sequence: CASSRASGEAGELFF. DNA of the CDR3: TGTGCCAGCAGCCGTGCGAGCGGGGAGGCCGGGGAGCTGTTTTTT. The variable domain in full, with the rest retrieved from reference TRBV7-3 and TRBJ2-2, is GAGVSQTPSNKVTEKGKYVELRCDPISGHTALYWYRQSLGQGPEFLIYFQGTGAADDSGLPNDRFFAVRPEGSVSTLKIQRTERGDSAVYLCASSRASGEAGELFFGEGSRLTVL.

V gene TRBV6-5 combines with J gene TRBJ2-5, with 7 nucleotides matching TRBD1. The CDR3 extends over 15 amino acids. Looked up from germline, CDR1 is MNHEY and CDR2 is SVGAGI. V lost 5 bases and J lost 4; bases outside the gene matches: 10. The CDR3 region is CASSGPTGSGETQYF. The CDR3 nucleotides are TGTGCCAGCAGTGGCCCGACAGGGAGCGGAGAGACCCAGTACTTC.

CDR3 nucleotide sequence: TGTGCCAGCAGCTTAAGCGGGGGGGCCGATGAGCAGTTCTTC. Its protein is CASSLSGGADEQFF. V usage is TRBV7-6 and J usage is TRBJ2-1; 10 bases are shared with TRBD2. Trimming at V came to 2 bases and at J to 8 bases, leaving 3 bases not matched to a gene. Per the germline V gene, CDR1 is SGHVS and CDR2 is FNYEAQ. The CDR3 is 14 residues long.

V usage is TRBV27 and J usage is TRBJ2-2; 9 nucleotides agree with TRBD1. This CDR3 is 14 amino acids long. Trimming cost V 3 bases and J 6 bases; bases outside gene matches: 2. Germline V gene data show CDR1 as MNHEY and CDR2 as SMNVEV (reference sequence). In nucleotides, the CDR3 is TGTGCCAGCAGTTTGGACAGGGGTGCCGGGGAGCTGTTTTTT. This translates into CASSLDRGAGELFF.

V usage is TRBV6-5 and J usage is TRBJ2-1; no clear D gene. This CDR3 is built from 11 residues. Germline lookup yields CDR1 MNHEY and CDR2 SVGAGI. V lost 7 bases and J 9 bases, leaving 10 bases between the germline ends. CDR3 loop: CASILLGEQFF. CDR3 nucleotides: TGTGCCAGCATCCTCCTCGGTGAGCAGTTCTTC.